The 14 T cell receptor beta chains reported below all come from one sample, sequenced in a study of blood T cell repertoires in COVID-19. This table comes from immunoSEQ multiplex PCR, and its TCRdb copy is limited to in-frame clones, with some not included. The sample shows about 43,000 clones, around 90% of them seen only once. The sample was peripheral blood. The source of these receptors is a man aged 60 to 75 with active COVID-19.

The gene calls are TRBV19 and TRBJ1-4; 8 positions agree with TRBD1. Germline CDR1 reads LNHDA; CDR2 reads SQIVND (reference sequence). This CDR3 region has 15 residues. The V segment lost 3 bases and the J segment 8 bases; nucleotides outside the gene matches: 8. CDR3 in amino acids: CASSMRTGREEKLFF. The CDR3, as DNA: TGTGCCAGTAGTATGCGGACAGGGAGGGAGGAAAAACTGTTTTTT.

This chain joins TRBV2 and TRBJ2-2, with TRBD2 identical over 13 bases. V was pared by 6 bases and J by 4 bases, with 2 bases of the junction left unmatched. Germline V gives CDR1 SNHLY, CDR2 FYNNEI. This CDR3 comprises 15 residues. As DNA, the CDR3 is TGTGCCAGCAGAGGACTAGCGGGAGTCACCGGGGAGCTGTTTTTT. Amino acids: CASRGLAGVTGELFF.

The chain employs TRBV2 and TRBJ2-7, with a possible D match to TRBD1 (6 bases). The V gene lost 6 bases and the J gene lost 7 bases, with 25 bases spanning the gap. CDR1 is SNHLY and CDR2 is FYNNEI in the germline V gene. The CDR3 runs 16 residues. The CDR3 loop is CASSETGPKPLGEQYF. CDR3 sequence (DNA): TGTGCCAGCAGCGAGACAGGCCCCAAACCCCTAGGAGAGCAGTACTTC.

CDR3 residues: CASRTSENTGELFF. CDR3 nucleotide sequence: TGTGCCAGCCGGACTAGCGAGAACACCGGGGAGCTGTTTTTT. The chain is built from TRBV6-6 and TRBJ2-2, with TRBD2 matching 9 bases. After removal of 8 bases from V and 1 base from J, the junction contained 2 bases not matched to a gene. This CDR3 is built from 14 residues. CDR1 is MNHNY, CDR2 SVGAGI, per germline (reference sequence).

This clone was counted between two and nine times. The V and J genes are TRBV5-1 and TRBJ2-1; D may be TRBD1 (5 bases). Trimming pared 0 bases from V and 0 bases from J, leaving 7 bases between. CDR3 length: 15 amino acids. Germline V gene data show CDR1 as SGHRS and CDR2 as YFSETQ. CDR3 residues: CASSLEGISYNEQFF. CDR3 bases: TGCGCCAGCAGCTTGGAGGGGATCTCCTACAATGAGCAGTTCTTC.

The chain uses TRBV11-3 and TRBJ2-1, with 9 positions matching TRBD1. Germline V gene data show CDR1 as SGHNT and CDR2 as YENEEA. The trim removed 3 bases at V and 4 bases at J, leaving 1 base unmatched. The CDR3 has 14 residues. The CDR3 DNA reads TGTGCCAGCAGCTTGGGACAGGGTTACAATGAGCAGTTCTTC. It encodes CASSLGQGYNEQFF.

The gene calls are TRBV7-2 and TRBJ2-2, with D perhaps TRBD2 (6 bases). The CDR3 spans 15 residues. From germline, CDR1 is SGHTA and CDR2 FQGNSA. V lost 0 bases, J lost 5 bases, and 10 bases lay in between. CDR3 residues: CASSLAGGGTGELFF. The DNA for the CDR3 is TGTGCCAGCAGCTTAGCGGGAGGAGGGACCGGGGAGCTGTTTTTT.

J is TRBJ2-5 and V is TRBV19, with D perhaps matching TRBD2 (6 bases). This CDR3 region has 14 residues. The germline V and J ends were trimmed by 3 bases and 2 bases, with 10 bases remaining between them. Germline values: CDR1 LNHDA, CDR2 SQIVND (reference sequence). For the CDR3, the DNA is TGTGCCAGTAGTATGATGGCGGGACAAGAGACCCAGTACTTC. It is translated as CASSMMAGQETQYF. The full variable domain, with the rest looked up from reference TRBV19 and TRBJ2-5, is DGGITQSPKYLFRKEGQNVTLSCEQNLNHDAMYWYRQDPGQGLRLIYYSQIVNDFQKGDIAEGYSVSREKKESFPLTVTSAQKNPTAFYLCASSMMAGQETQYFGPGTRLLVL.

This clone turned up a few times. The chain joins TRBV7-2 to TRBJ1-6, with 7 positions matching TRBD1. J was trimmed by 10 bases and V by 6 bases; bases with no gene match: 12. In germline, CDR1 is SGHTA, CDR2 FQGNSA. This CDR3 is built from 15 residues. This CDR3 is CASRQVRGQFSPLHF. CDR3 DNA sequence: TGTGCCAGCAGACAAGTGAGGGGGCAATTCTCACCCCTCCACTTT.

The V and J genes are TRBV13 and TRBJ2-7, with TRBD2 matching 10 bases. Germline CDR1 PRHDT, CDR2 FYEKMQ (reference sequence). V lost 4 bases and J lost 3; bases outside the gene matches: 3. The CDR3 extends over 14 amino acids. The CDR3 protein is CASSWGLASYEQYF. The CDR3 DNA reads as TGTGCCAGCAGCTGGGGACTAGCGAGCTACGAGCAGTACTTC.

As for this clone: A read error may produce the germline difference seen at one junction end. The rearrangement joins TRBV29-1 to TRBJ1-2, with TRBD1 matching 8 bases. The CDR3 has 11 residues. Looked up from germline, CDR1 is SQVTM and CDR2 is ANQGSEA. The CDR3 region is CSVDDRGGYAF. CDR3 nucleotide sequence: TGCAGCGTTGACGACAGGGGAGGCTACGCCTTC.

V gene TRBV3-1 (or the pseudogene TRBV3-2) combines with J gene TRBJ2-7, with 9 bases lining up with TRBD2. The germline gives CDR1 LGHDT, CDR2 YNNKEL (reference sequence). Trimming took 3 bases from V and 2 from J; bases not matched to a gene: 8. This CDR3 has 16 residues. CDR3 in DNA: TGTGCCAGCAGCCAGCTTAGCGGGGGCCTCGCCTACGAGCAGTACTTC. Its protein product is CASSQLSGGLAYEQYF.

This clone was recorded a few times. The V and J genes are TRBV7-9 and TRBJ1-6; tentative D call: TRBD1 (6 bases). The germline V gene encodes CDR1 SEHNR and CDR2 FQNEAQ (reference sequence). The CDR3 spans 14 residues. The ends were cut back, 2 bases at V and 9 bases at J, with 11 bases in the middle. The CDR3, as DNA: TGTGCCAGCAGCTTACAGGGCAGGGGTTCACCCCTCCACTTT. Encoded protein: CASSLQGRGSPLHF.

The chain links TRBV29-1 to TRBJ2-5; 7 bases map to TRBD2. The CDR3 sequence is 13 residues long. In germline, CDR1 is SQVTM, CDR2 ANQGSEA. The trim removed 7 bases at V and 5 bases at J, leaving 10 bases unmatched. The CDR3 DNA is TGCAGCGGGCGTCTAGCGGCACGGGAGACCCAGTACTTC. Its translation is CSGRLAARETQYF.